This T cell receptor beta chain originates from a study of T cell responses to AZD1222 COVID-19 vaccine. Here immunoSEQ multiplex PCR was the method, and the copy in TCRdb shows in-frame clones only, minus some. The sample shows about 75,000 clones, approximately 88% of them seen only once. The germline CDR1 and CDR2 sequences are SQVTM and ANQGSEA. The CDR3 has 15 residues. The V and J ends lost 5 bases and 3 bases, in that order; junction bases with no gene match: 10. Comments on this clone: The antigen is undetermined.

Study-wide results and caveats: Spike as a whole was targeted by vaccine-associated CD4 TCRs, dominant at 160-218 and 743-854. Possibly, clonal diversity was underestimated; donors were largely white British and included more females. Nearly half of the spike-specific TCRs reportedly recognize variant regions that carry no mutations.

The sequence was obtained from an adult who received the MenACWY meningococcal vaccine as a control. The specimen was peripheral blood, collected 28 days after the second dose of the MenACWY control vaccine. The chain recombines TRBV29-1 with TRBJ2-5, with 9 bases fitting TRBD1. The CDR3 region has the DNA TGCAGCGTTAAGGACAGGGGCGGGAGAGAAGAGACCCAGTACTTC. It yields the protein CSVKDRGGREETQYF.